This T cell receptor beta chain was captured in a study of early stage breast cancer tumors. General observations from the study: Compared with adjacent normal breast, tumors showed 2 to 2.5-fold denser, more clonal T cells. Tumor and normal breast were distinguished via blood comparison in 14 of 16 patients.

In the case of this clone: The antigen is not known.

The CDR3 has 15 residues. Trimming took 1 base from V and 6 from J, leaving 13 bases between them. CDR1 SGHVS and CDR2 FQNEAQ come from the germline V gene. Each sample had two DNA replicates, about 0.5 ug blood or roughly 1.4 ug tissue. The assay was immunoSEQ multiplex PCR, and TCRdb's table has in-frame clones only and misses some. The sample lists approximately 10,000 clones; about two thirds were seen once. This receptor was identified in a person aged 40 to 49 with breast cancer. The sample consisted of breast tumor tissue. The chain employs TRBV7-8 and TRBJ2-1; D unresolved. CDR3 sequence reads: CASSLGTARGNEQFF. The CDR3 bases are TGTGCCAGCAGCTTAGGGACCGCGCGAGGCAATGAGCAGTTCTTC. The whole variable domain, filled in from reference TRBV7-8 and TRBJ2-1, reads GAGVSQSPRYKVAKRGQDVALRCDPISGHVSLFWYQQALGQGPEFLTYFQNEAQLDKSGLPSDRFFAERPEGSVSTLKIQRTQQEDSAVYLCASSLGTARGNEQFFGPGTRLTVL.